This TCR beta chain was identified in a study of blood T cell repertoires in COVID-19. Overall study: Spain, Italy and the United States supplied samples that represented acute and convalescent COVID-19. PBMCs, B-cell-depleted T cells, or T cells provided the cDNA or gDNA that made up the material.

Per the original data handling: Amplifying reference gene primers gave estimates of nucleated cell counts. Method: immunoSEQ multiplex PCR; TCRdb's copy keeps in-frame clones and lacks some. V and J calls and clone size are as listed in that table; D and trimming were resolved from the DNA. Of about 270,000 clones detected, about 89% appear once; the ten largest clones hold around 8.8%. CDR3 length: 14 amino acids. CDR1 and CDR2 from the germline V gene are SGHNT and YYREEE (reference sequence). V shed 3 bases, J shed 2 bases, and the junction held 2 bases outside the gene matches. This clone was seen only once.

The receptor was derived from a man between 40 and 49 years old with active or convalescent COVID-19. The chain recombines TRBV5-4 with TRBJ2-3; 8 bases match TRBD1. Sequencing input: peripheral blood. The CDR3 region is CASSWTGNTDTQYF. CDR3 DNA: TGTGCCAGCAGCTGGACAGGGAACACAGATACGCAGTATTTT.